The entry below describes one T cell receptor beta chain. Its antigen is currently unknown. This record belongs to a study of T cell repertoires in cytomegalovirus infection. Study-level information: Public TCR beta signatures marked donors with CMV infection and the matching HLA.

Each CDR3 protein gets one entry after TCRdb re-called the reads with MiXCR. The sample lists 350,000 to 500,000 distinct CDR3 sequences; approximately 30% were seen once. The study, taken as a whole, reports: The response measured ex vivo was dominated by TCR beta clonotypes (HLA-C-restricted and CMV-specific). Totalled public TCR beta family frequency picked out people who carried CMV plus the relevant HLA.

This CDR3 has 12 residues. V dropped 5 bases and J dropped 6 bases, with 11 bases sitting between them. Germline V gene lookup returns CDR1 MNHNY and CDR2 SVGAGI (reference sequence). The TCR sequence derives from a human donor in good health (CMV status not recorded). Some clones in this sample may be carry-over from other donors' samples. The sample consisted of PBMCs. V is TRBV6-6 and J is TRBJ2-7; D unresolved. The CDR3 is CASSRPPSEQYF. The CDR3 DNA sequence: TGTGCCAGCAGTCGCCCCCCCTCCGAGCAGTACTTC.